This TCR beta chain appears in the sequencing data of a study of identical twins. CDR3 length: 15 residues. V lost 5 bases, J lost 4 bases, and 4 bases stayed unmatched. From the 5' RACE reads, TCRdb called clonotypes with MiXCR, one entry per CDR3 protein. The sample includes some 500,000 distinct CDR3 sequences, approximately 22% of them seen just once. The same data also went into a second study, on T cells expressing NK-cell markers. This second study notes: Cells sorted as CD3+CD56+NKG2C+, CD3+CD56+NKG2C- and CD3+CD56-NKG2C+ T cells supplied the TCR beta repertoires. Questions lingered over whether expanded NKG2C+ T cell clones were HCMV-specific.

Sequenced: CD4+ T cells sorted from blood. The rearrangement uses TRBV12-3 or TRBV12-4 and TRBJ2-2; TRBD2 matches 10 bases. The source is a woman aged 18-29 years in good health. CDR3 in DNA: TGTGCCAGCAGTATCCGGACTAGCGGCACCGGGGAGCTGTTTTTT. Amino acids: CASSIRTSGTGELFF.